This T cell receptor beta chain was captured by sequencing in a study of blood T cell repertoires in COVID-19. Study-level background: Researchers got acute and convalescent COVID-19 samples from the United States, Italy and Spain. PBMCs, B-cell-depleted T cells, or T cells were the source of the cDNA or gDNA that made up the material.

Original analysis: Reference gene primer amplification gave estimated nucleated cell counts. Clones were sequenced by immunoSEQ multiplex PCR, and TCRdb holds only the in-frame ones, with some missing. V and J calls and clone size are copied from that table; D and trimming were computed from the DNA. Here the sample spans more than 75,000 clones, approximately 84% being singletons. V was cut by 1 base and J by 4 bases, with 20 bases left in between. The CDR3 consists of 17 residues. Germline V CDR1 and CDR2: SGHDT, YYEEEE. Material: peripheral blood. This chain joins TRBV5-6 and TRBJ1-2; tentatively, D is TRBD1 (6 bases). The TCR comes from a human donor in a cohort sampled during active COVID-19. The CDR3 DNA is TGTGCCAGCAGCTTGCTTTCAAGGGTGGGGGCGATCTATGGCTACACCTTC. Encoded protein: CASSLLSRVGAIYGYTF.